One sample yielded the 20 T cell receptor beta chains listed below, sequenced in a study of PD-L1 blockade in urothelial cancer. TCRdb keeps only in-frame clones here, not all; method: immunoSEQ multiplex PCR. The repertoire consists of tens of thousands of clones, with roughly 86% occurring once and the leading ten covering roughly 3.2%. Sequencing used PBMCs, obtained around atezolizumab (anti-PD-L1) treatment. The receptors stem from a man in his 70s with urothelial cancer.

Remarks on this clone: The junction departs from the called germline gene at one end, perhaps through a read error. CDR3 residues: CASTLEGLSNTGELFF. In DNA, the CDR3 is TGTGCCAGCACCTTAGAGGGACTCTCGAACACCGGGGAGCTGTTTTTT. The chain is built from TRBV7-2 and TRBJ2-2; TRBD2 might be the D (6 bases). In germline, CDR1 is SGHTA, CDR2 FQGNSA. The CDR3 has 16 amino acids.

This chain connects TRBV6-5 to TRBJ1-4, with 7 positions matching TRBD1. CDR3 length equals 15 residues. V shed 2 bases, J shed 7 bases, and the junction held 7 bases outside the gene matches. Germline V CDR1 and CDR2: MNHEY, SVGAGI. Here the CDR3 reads CASSYTTGPGEKLFF. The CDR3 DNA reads TGTGCCAGCAGTTACACGACAGGGCCGGGTGAAAAACTGTTTTTT.

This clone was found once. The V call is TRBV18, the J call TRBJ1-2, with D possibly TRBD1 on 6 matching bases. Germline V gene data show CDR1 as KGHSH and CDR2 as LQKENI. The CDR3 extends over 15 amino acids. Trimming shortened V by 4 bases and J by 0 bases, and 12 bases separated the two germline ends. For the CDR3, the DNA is TGTGCCAGCTCACAGACAGGTCTCACTAACTATGGCTACACCTTC. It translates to CASSQTGLTNYGYTF.

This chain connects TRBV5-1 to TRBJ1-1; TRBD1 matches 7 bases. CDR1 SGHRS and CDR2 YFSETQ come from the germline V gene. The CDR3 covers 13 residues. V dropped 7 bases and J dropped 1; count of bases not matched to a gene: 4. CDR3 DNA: TGCGCCAGCGGCGGGACAGCGAACACTGAAGCTTTCTTT. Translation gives CASGGTANTEAFF.

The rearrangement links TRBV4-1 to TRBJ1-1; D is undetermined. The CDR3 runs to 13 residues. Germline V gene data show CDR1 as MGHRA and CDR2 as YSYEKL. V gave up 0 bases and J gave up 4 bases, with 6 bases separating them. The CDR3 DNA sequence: TGCGCCAGCAGCCAAGATCCGTCCACTGAAGCTTTCTTT. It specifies CASSQDPSTEAFF.

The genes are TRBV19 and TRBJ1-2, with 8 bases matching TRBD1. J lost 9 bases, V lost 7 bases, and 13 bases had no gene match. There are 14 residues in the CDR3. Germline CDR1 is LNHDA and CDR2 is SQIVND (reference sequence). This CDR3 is CASTDLQGGLSYTF. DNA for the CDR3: TGTGCCAGTACCGATTTACAGGGGGGCCTGAGCTACACCTTC.

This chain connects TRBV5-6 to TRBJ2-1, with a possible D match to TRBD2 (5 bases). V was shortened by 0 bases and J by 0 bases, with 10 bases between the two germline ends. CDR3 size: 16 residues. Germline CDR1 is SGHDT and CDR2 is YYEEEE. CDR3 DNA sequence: TGTGCCAGCAGCTTGGCCGGGGAGAGCTCCTACAATGAGCAGTTCTTC. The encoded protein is CASSLAGESSYNEQFF.

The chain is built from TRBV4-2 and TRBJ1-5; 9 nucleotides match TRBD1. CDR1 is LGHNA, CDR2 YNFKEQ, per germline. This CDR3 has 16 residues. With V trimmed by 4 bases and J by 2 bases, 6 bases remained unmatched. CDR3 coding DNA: TGTGCCAGCAGCCCCCCGGGACAGGGCGGCAATCAGCCCCAGCATTTT. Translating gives CASSPPGQGGNQPQHF.

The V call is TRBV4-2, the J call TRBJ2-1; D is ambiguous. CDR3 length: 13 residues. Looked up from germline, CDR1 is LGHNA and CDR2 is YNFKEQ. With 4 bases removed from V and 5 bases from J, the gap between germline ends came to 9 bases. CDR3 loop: CASSRGSDNEQFF. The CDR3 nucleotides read TGTGCCAGCAGCCGAGGTTCCGACAATGAGCAGTTCTTC.

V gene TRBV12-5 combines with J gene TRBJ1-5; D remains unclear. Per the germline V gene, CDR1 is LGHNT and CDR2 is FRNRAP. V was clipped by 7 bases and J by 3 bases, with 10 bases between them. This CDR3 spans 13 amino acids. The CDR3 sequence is CASALGVNQPQHF. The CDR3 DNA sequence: TGTGCTAGTGCCCTCGGAGTCAATCAGCCCCAGCATTTT.

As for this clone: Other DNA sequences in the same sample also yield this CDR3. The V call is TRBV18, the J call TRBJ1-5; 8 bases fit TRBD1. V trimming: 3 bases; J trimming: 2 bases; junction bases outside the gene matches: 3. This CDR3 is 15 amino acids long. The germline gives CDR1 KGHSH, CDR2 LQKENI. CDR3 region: CASSPDRGGNQPQHF. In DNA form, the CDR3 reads TGTGCCAGCTCACCCGACAGGGGTGGCAATCAGCCCCAGCATTTT.

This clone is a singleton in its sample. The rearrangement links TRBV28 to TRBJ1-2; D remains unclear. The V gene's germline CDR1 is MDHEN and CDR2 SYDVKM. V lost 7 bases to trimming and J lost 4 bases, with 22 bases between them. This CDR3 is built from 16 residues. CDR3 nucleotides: TGTGCCAGCACCTCCCCCGGCCGGGAGTCCTTCTATGGCTACACCTTC. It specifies CASTSPGRESFYGYTF.

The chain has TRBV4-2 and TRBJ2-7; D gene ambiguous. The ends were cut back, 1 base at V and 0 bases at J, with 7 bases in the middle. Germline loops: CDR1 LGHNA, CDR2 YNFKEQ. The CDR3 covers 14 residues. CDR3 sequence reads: CASSQGDNSYEQYF. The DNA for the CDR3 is TGTGCCAGCAGCCAAGGCGACAACTCCTACGAGCAGTACTTC.

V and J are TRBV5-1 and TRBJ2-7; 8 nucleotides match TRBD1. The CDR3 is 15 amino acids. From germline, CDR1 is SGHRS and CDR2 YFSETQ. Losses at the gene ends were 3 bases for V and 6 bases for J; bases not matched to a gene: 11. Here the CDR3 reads CASSYGQGVYREQYF. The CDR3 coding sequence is TGCGCCAGCAGCTATGGACAGGGAGTGTATCGCGAGCAGTACTTC.

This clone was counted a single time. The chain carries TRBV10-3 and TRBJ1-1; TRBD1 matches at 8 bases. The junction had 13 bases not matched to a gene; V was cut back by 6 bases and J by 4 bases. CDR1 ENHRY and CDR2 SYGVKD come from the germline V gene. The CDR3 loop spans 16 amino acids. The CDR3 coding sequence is TGTGCCATCAGAGCAAACAGGGGGAGTAGGGTCACTGAAGCTTTCTTT. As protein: CAIRANRGSRVTEAFF.

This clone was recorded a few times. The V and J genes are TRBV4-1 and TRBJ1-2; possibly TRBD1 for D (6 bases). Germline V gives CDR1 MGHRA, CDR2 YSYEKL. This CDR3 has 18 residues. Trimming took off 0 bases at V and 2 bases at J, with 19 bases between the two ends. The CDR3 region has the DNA TGCGCCAGCAGCCAAGACTCCAGGACAGCGTATTGGAACTATGGCTACACCTTC. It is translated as CASSQDSRTAYWNYGYTF.

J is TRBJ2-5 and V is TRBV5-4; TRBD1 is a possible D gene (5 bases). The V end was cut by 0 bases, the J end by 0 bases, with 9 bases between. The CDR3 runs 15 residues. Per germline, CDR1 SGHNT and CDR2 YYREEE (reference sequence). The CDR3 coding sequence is TGTGCCAGCAGCTTGGGTGCAGGGTACCAAGAGACCCAGTACTTC. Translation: CASSLGAGYQETQYF.

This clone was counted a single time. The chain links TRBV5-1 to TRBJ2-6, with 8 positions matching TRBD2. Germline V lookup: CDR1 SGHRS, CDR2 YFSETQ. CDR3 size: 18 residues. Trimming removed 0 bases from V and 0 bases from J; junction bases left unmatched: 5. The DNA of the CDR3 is TGCGCCAGCAGCTTGGGTCTAGCGGGTCTCTCTGGGGCCAACGTCCTGACTTTC. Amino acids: CASSLGLAGLSGANVLTF.

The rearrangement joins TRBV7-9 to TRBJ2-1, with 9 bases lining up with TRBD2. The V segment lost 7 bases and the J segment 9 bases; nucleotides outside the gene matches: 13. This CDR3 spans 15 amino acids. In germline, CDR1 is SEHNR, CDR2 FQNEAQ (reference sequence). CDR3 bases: TGTGCCAGCACCCTACACGCGGGAGGGCCGGCTGAGCAGTTCTTC. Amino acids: CASTLHAGGPAEQFF.

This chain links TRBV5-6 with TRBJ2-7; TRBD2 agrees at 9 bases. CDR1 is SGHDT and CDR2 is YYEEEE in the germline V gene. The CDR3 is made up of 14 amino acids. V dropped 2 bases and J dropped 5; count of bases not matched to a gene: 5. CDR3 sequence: CASSFKGLADEQYF. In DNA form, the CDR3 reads TGTGCCAGCAGCTTCAAGGGACTAGCAGACGAGCAGTACTTC. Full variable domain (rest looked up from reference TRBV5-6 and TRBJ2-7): DAGVTQSPTHLIKTRGQQVTLRCSPKSGHDTVSWYQQALGQGPQFIFQYYEEEERQRGNFPDRFSGHQFPNYSSELNVNALLLGDSALYLCASSFKGLADEQYFGPGTRLTVT.